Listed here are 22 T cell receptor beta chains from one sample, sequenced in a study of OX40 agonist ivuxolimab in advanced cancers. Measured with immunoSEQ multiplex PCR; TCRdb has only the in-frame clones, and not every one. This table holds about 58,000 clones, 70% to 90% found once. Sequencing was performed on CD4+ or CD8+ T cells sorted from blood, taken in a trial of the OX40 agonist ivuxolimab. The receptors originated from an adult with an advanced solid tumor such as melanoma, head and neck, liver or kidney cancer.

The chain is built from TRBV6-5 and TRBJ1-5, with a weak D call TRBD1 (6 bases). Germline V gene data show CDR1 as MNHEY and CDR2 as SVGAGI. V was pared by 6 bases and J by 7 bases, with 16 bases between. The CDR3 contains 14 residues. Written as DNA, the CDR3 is TGTGCCAGCAGCGGGGGCCGGGTGGGCCAGCCCCAGCATTTT. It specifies CASSGGRVGQPQHF.

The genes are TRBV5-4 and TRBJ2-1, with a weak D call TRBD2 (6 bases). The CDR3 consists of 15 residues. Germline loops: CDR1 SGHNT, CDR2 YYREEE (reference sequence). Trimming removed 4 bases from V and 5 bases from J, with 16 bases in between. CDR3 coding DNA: TGTGCCAGCAGCCGGGGACTGGGTTCGGACAATGAGCAGTTCTTC. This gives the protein CASSRGLGSDNEQFF. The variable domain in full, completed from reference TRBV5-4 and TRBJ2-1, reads ETGVTQSPTHLIKTRGQQVTLRCSSQSGHNTVSWYQQALGQGPQFIFQYYREEENGRGNFPPRFSGLQFPNYSSELNVNALELDDSALYLCASSRGLGSDNEQFFGPGTRLTVL.

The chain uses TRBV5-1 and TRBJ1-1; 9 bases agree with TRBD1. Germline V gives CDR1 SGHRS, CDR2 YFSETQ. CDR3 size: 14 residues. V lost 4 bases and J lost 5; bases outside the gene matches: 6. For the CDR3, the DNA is TGCGCCAGCAGCACCGCGACAGGGGGTACTGAAGCTTTCTTT. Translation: CASSTATGGTEAFF.

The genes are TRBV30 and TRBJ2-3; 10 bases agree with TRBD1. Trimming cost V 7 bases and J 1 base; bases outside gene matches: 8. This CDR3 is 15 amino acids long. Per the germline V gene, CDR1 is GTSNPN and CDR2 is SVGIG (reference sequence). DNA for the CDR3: TGTGCCTCTTCACGGACAGGGGGGGGCACAGATACGCAGTATTTT. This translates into CASSRTGGGTDTQYF.

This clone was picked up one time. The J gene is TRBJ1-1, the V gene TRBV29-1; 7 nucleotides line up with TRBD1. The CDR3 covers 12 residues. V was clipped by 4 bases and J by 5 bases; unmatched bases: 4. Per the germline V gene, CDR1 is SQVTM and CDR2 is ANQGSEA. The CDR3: CSVAKTGTEAFF. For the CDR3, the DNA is TGCAGCGTTGCTAAGACAGGGACTGAAGCTTTCTTT.

The CDR3 DNA reads TGTGCCACAACAGGGAGGTTAGACACCGGGGAGCTGTTTTTT. It is translated as CATTGRLDTGELFF. The J gene is TRBJ2-2, the V gene TRBV19, with D perhaps being TRBD1 or TRBD2 (6 bases each). The CDR3 spans 14 residues. Trimming cost V 10 bases and J 3 bases, with 15 bases left between them. Germline CDR1 LNHDA, CDR2 SQIVND (reference sequence).

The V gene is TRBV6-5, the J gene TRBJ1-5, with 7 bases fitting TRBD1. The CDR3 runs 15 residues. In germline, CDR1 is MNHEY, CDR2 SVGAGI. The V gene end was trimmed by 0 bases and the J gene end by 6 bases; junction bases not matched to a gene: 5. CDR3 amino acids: CASSYSPDRSQPQHF. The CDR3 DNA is TGTGCCAGCAGTTACTCCCCGGACAGGTCTCAGCCCCAGCATTTT.

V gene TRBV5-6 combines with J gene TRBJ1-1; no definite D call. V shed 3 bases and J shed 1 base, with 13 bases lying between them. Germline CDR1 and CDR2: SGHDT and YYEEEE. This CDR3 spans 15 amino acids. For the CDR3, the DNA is TGTGCCAGCAGCTGGGGAGGGCGCGGGAACACTGAAGCTTTCTTT. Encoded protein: CASSWGGRGNTEAFF.

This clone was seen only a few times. The CDR3, as DNA: TGTGCCAGCAGCCAAAATGGAGGAACTAACCAAGAGACCCAGTACTTC. It is translated as CASSQNGGTNQETQYF. The chain employs TRBV14 and TRBJ2-5, with D possibly matching TRBD2 (5 bases). Per germline, CDR1 SGHDN and CDR2 FVKESK. This CDR3 spans 16 amino acids. The V end was cut by 2 bases, the J end by 0 bases, with 13 bases between.

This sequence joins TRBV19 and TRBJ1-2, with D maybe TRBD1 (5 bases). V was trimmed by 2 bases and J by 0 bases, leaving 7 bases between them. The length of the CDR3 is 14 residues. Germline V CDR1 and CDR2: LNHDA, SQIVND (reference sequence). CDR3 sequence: CASSIPGPNYGYTF. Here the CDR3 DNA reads TGTGCCAGTAGTATACCAGGGCCTAACTATGGCTACACCTTC. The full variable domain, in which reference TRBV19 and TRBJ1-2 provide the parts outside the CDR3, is DGGITQSPKYLFRKEGQNVTLSCEQNLNHDAMYWYRQDPGQGLRLIYYSQIVNDFQKGDIAEGYSVSREKKESFPLTVTSAQKNPTAFYLCASSIPGPNYGYTFGSGTRLTVV.

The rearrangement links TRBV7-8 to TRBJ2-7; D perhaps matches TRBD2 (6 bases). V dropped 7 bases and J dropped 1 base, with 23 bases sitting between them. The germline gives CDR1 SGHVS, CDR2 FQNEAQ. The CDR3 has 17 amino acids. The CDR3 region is CASTHGGWVVGSYEQYF. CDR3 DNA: TGTGCCAGCACCCATGGGGGGTGGGTGGTGGGGTCCTACGAGCAGTACTTC.

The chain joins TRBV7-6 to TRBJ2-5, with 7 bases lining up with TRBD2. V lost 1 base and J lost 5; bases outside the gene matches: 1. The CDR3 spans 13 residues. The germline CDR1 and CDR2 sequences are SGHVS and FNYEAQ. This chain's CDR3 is CASSLVGGETQYF. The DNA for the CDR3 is TGTGCCAGCAGCTTAGTGGGGGGGGAGACCCAGTACTTC. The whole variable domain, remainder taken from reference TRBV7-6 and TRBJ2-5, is GAGVSQSPRYKVTKRGQDVALRCDPISGHVSLYWYRQALGQGPEFLTYFNYEAQQDKSGLPNDRFSAERPEGSISTLTIQRTEQRDSAMYRCASSLVGGETQYFGPGTRLLVL.

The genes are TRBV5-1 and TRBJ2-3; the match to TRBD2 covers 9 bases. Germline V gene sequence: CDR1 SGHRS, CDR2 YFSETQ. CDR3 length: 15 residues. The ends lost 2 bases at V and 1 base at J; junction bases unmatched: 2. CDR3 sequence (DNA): TGCGCCAGCAGCTTAGCTAGCGGGGGCACAGATACGCAGTATTTT. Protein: CASSLASGGTDTQYF.

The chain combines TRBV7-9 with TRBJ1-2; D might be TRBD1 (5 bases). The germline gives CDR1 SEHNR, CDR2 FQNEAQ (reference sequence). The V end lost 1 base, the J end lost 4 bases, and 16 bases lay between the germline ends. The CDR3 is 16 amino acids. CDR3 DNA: TGTGCCAGCAGCTTAGAGGGGTCAAGGGTAGGCTATGGCTACACCTTC. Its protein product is CASSLEGSRVGYGYTF.

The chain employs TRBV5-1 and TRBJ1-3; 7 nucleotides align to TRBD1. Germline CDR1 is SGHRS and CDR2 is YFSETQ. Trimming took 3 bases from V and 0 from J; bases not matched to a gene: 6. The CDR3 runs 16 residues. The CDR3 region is CASSSGQRNSGNTIYF. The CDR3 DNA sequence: TGCGCCAGCAGCTCGGGACAGAGAAACTCTGGAAACACCATATATTTT.

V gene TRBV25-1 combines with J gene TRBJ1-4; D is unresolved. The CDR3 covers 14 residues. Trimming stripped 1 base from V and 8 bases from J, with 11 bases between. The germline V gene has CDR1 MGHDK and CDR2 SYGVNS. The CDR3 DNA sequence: TGTGCCAGCAGTGAATCGCAGGTTCCCGAAAAACTGTTTTTT. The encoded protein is CASSESQVPEKLFF.

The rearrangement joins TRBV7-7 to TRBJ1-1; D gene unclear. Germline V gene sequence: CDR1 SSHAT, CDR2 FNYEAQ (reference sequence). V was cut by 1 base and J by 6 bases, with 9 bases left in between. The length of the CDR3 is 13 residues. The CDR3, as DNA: TGTGCCAGCAGCTTAGTGGCCAACGCTGAAGCTTTCTTT. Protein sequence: CASSLVANAEAFF.

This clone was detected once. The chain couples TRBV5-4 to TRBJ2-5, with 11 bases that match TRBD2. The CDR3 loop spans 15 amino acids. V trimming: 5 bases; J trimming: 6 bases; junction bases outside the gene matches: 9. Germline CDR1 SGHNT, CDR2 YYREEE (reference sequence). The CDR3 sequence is CASSPISGGGKTQYF. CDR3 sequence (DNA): TGTGCCAGCAGTCCGATTAGCGGGGGGGGGAAGACCCAGTACTTC.

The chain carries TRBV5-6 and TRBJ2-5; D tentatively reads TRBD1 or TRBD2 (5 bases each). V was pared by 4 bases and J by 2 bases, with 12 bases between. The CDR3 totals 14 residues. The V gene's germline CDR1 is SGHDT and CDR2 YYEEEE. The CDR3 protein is CASSRGRFQETQYF. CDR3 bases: TGTGCCAGCAGCCGGGGACGGTTTCAAGAGACCCAGTACTTC.

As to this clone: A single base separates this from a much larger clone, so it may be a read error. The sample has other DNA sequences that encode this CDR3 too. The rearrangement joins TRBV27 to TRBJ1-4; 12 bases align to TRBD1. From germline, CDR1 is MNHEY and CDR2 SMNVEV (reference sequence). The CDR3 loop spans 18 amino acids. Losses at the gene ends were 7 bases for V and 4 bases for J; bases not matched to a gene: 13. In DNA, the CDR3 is TGTGCCAGCATGAGGAGGAGGGACAGGGGGCATGGTAATGAAAAACTGTTTTTT. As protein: CASMRRRDRGHGNEKLFF.

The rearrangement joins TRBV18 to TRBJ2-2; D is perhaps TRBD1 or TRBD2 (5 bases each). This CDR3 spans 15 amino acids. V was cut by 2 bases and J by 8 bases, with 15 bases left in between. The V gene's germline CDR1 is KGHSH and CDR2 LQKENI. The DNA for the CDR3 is TGTGCCAGCTCACCAGGGACCGACCGTTGGGGGGAGCTGTTTTTT. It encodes CASSPGTDRWGELFF.

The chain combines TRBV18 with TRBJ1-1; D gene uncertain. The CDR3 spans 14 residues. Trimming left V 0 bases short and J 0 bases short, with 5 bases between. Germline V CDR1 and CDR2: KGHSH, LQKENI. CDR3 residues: CASSPPSVNTEAFF. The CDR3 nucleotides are TGTGCCAGCTCACCACCGTCGGTGAACACTGAAGCTTTCTTT.